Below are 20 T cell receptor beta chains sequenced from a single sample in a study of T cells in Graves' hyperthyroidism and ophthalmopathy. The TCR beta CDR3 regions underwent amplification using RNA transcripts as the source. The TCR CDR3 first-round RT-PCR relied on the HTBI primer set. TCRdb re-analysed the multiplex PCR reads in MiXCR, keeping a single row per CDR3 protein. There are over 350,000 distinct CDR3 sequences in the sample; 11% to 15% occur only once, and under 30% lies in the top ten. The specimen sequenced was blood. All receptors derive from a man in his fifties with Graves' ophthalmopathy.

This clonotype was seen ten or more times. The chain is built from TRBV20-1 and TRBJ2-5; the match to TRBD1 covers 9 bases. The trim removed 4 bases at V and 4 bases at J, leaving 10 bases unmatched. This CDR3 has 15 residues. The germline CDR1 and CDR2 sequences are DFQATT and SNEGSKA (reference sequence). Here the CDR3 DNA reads TGCAGTGCTACCAGGGGACAGGGAATGGGAGAGACCCAGTACTTC. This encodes CSATRGQGMGETQYF.

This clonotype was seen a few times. The CDR3 protein is CASSGTGNNEQFF. CDR3 nucleotide sequence: TGCGCCAGCAGCGGGACAGGGAACAATGAGCAGTTCTTC. This chain connects TRBV10-1 to TRBJ2-1; 9 nucleotides match TRBD1. This CDR3 region has 13 residues. Germline V CDR1 and CDR2: WNHNN, SYGVQD (reference sequence). The J segment lost 5 bases and the V segment lost 6 bases, leaving 2 bases of the junction unmatched.

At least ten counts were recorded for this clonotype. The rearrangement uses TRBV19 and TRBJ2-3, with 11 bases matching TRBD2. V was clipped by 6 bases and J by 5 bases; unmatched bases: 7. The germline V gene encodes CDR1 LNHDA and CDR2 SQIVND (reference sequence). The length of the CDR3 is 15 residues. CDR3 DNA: TGTGCCAGTAGCCTACTAGCGGGAGATGGAGATACGCAGTATTTT. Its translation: CASSLLAGDGDTQYF.

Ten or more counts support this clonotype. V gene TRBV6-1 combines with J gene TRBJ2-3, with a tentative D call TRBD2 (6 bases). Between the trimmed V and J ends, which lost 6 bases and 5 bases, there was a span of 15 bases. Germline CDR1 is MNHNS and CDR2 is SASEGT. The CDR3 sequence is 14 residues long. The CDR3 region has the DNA TGTGCCAGCAGCGTTAGGCGGGATAGAGATACGCAGTATTTT. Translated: CASSVRRDRDTQYF.

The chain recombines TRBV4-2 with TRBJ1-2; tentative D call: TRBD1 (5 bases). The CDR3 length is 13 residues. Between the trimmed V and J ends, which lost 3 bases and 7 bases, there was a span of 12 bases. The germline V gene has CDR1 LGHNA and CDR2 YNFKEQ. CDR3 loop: CASSQTRDSGYTF. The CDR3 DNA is TGTGCCAGCAGCCAGACGAGGGACTCTGGCTACACCTTC.

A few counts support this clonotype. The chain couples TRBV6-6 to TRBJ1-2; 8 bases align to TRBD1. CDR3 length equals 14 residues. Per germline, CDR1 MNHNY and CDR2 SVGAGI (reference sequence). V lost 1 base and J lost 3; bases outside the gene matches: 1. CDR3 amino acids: CASSYWGQDYGYTF. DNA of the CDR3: TGTGCCAGCAGTTACTGGGGACAGGACTATGGCTACACCTTC.

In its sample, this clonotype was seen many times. CDR3 nucleotide sequence: TGCAGCGTGGGACTAGCGGGAATGAGGGGGACCCAGTACTTC. The encoded protein is CSVGLAGMRGTQYF. The V and J genes are TRBV29-1 and TRBJ2-5; 13 bases map to TRBD2. V was clipped by 6 bases and J by 7 bases; unmatched bases: 8. This CDR3 is 14 amino acids long. Germline V gene lookup returns CDR1 SQVTM and CDR2 ANQGSEA.

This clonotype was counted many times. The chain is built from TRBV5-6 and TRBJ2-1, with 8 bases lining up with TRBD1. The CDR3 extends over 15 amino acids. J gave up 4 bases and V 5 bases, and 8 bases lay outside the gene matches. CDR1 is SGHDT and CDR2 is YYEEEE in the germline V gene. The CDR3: CASSSRTGRYNEQFF. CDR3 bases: TGTGCCAGCAGTAGTCGGACAGGGAGATACAATGAGCAGTTCTTC.

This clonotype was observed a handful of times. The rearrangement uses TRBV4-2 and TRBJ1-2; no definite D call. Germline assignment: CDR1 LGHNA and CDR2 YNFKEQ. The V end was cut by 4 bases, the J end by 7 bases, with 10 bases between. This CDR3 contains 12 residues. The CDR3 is CASSRTVGGYTF. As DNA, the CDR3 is TGTGCCAGCAGCCGAACCGTGGGTGGCTACACCTTC.

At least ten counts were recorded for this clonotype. This CDR3 reads CASSSPGGGRGYNEQFF. CDR3 in DNA: TGTGCCAGCAGCTCCCCGGGGGGCGGGAGAGGGTACAATGAGCAGTTCTTC. The V gene is TRBV11-2, the J gene TRBJ2-1, with TRBD2 as a possible D gene (7 bases). The germline gives CDR1 SGHAT, CDR2 FQNNGV. The V end was cut by 4 bases, the J end by 4 bases, with 20 bases between. CDR3 length equals 17 residues.

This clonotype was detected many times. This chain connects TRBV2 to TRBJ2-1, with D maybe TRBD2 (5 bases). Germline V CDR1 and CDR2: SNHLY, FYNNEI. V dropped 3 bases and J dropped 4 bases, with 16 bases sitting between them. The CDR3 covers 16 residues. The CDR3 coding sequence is TGTGCCAGCAGTGAGTCCCGCGGTTCGGGATACAATGAGCAGTTCTTC. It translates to CASSESRGSGYNEQFF.

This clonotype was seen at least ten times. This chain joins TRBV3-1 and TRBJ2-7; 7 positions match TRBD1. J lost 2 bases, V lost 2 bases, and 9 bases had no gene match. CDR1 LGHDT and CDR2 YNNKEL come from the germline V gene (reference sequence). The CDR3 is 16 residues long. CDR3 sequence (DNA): TGTGCCAGCAGCCAACTCCCCGGACAGGAACCCTACGAGCAGTACTTC. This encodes CASSQLPGQEPYEQYF.

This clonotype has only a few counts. CDR3 residues: CASRRAGAAYNEQFF. The CDR3 DNA sequence: TGTGCCAGCAGGAGAGCGGGAGCGGCCTACAATGAGCAGTTCTTC. J is TRBJ2-1 and V is TRBV6-1; 8 nucleotides line up with TRBD2. Germline V gene lookup returns CDR1 MNHNS and CDR2 SASEGT. This CDR3 is built from 15 residues. With 6 bases clipped from V and 2 bases from J, the junction kept 6 bases outside the gene matches.

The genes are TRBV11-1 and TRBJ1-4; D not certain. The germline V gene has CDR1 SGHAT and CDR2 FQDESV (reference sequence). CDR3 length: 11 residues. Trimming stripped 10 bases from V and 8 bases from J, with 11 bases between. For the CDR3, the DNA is TGTGCCATCGGCTTAGCCGAAAAACTGTTTTTT. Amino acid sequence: CAIGLAEKLFF.

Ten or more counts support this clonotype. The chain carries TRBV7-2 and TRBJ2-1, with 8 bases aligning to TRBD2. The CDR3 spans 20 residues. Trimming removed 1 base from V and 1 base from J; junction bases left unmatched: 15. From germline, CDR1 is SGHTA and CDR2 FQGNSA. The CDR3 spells CASSLGSILSSGLSYNEQFF. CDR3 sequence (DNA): TGTGCCAGCAGCTTAGGGTCGATTCTCTCTAGCGGGCTTTCCTACAATGAGCAGTTCTTC.

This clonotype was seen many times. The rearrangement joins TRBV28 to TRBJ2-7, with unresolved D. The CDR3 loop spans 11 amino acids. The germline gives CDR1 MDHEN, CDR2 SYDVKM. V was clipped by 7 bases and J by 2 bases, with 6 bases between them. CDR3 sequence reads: CASTATYEQYF. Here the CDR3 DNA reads TGTGCCAGCACTGCTACCTACGAGCAGTACTTC.

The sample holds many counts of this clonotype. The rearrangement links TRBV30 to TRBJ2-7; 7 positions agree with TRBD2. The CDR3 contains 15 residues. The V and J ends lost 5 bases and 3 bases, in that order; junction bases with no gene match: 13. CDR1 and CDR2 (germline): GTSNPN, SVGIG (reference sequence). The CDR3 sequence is CAWGEGSGAHYEQYF. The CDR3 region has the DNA TGTGCCTGGGGGGAGGGAAGCGGAGCCCACTACGAGCAGTACTTC.

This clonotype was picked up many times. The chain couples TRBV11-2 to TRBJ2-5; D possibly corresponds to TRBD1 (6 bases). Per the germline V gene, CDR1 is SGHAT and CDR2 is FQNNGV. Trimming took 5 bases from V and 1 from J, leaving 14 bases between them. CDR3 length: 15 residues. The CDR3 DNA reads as TGTGCCAGCAGCCTCCTACAGGGACCCCAAGAGACCCAGTACTTC. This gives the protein CASSLLQGPQETQYF.

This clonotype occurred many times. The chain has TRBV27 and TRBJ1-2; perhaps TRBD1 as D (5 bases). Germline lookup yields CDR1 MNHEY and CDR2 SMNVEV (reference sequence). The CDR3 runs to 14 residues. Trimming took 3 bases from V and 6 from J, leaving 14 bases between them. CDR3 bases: TGTGCCAGCAGTTTTCTCCAGGGAGTAGATGGCTACACCTTC. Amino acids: CASSFLQGVDGYTF.

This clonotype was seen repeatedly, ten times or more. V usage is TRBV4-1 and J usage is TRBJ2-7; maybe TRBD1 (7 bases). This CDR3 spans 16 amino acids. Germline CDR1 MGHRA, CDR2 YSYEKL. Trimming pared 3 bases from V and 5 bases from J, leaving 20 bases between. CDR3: CASSHPGGGIWDEQYF. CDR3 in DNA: TGCGCCAGCAGCCACCCTGGAGGGGGCATATGGGACGAGCAGTACTTC.